The 17 T cell receptor beta chains presented below share a single source sample, sequenced in a study of tumor and adjacent non-tumor tissue in lung cancer (dated by TCRdb to between 2017 and 2018). Bulk unsorted tissue served as the source for RNA extraction, and RNA quality was assessed using a NanoDrop ND-1000 and an Agilent 2100. To prepare the library, multiplex PCR was applied. Sequencing took place on an Illumina HiSeq 2500. TCRbeta libraries were constructed through three rounds of nested PCR with primers (Table S4) according to protocols adapted from ARM-PCR. TCRdb itself trimmed the public reads at Q25 with fastp, ran MiXCR and retained productive beta chains. Identical CDR3 protein sequences are pooled into one entry, listed with their most common genes and DNA. The sample table lists 200,000 or so distinct CDR3 sequences, 71% of them with a count of one. The ten top clones hold around 25% of the sample.

The material sequenced was lung tumor tissue. These TCRs come from a man aged 60 to 69 with non-small cell lung cancer.

The table lists this clonotype with a few counts. This CDR3 reads CASSFSGGSYEQYF. CDR3 in DNA: TGTGCCAGCAGCTTTAGCGGGGGGTCCTACGAGCAGTACTTC. The V gene is TRBV7-9, the J gene TRBJ2-7; the match to TRBD2 covers 10 bases. The germline gives CDR1 SEHNR, CDR2 FQNEAQ (reference sequence). The CDR3 is 14 amino acids. Losses at the gene ends were 3 bases for V and 1 base for J; bases not matched to a gene: 0.

Concerning this clonotype itself: A much larger clone differs by one base, so this may be a read error. The chain joins TRBV29-1 to TRBJ2-3; the D gene is possibly TRBD1 (7 bases). V was cut by 4 bases and J by 6 bases, with 17 bases left in between. This CDR3 spans 14 amino acids. Germline V gene sequence: CDR1 SQVTM, CDR2 ANQGSEA. The CDR3 protein is CSVGAGQPGDTQYF. In nucleotides, the CDR3 is TGCAGCGTTGGGGCGGGACAGCCGGGGGATACGCAGTATTTT.

The CDR3, as DNA: TGCAGTGCCCCCGGAGCTAGCGGGATGACGGAGGATGAGCAGTTCTTC. Its translation is CSAPGASGMTEDEQFF. This chain connects TRBV20-1 to TRBJ2-1; TRBD2 matches at 9 bases. V was clipped by 6 bases and J by 8 bases; unmatched bases: 17. Germline V gene sequence: CDR1 DFQATT, CDR2 SNEGSKA (reference sequence). This CDR3 has 16 residues.

The CDR3 is CRDENGQSYEQYF. CDR3 DNA sequence: TGCAGAGACGAAAATGGGCAGAGCTACGAGCAGTACTTC. The J gene is TRBJ2-7, the V gene TRBV20-1; D ambiguous. This CDR3 region has 13 residues. Germline CDR1 DFQATT, CDR2 SNEGSKA (reference sequence).

As concerns this clonotype: Being one base from a much bigger clone, this may be a read error. In nucleotides, the CDR3 is TGCAGCGCCGCGATACCGGGACAGGGAACCCACGAGCAGTACTTC. It encodes CSAAIPGQGTHEQYF. This chain links TRBV29-1 with TRBJ2-7; 9 bases agree with TRBD1. The trim removed 7 bases at V and 5 bases at J, leaving 15 bases unmatched. The CDR3 contains 15 residues. Germline CDR1 and CDR2: SQVTM and ANQGSEA.

About this clonotype itself: A read error may account for a junction end that differs from germline. The rearrangement uses TRBV11-2 and TRBJ2-3; D is uncertain. The V gene's germline CDR1 is SGHAT and CDR2 FQNNGV. CDR3 length: 13 residues. CDR3 protein: CARSPFPADTHYF. The DNA of the CDR3 is TGTGCCAGGAGCCCGTTTCCAGCAGATACGCATTATTTT.

In regard to this clonotype: Since no conserved phenylalanine or tryptophan closes the CDR3, a read error is the likely cause. V gene TRBV12-5 combines with J gene TRBJ2-3, with 7 bases identical to TRBD1. Per germline, CDR1 LGHNT and CDR2 FRNRAP. Trimming cost V 2 bases and J 7 bases; bases outside gene matches: 9. This CDR3 region has 15 residues. The CDR3, as DNA: TGTGCTAGTGGTTTGTGGCAGGGGGTTACATATACGCAGTATTTA. This gives the protein CASGLWQGVTYTQYL.

In regard to this clonotype: The germline gene is not matched at one end of the junction; a read error may be the cause. CDR3 in amino acids: CTARAQTTNEKLFF. For the CDR3, the DNA is TGCACTGCTAGGGCCCAGACAACTAATGAAAAACTGTTTTTT. The V gene is TRBV20-1, the J gene TRBJ1-4; D call uncertain. This CDR3 comprises 14 residues. Per germline, CDR1 DFQATT and CDR2 SNEGSKA (reference sequence).

This clonotype was seen ten or more times. The chain couples TRBV20-1 to TRBJ2-1; no definite D call. From germline, CDR1 is DFQATT and CDR2 SNEGSKA (reference sequence). V was cut by 5 bases and J by 4 bases, with 18 bases left in between. The CDR3 totals 15 residues. In DNA, the CDR3 is TGCAGTGCTTCAAAGTTTAGCCGATTGTACAATGAGCAGTTCTTC. It translates to CSASKFSRLYNEQFF.

This chain uses TRBV20-1 with TRBJ2-7; TRBD2 agrees at 14 bases. The trim removed 4 bases at V and 4 bases at J, leaving 9 bases unmatched. Germline CDR1 is DFQATT and CDR2 is SNEGSKA (reference sequence). CDR3 length: 16 residues. The CDR3 bases are TGCAGTGCTACTAAGCCCCGGACTAGCGGGGGGTACGAGCAGTACTTC. Its protein is CSATKPRTSGGYEQYF.

This clonotype has a single count. One junction end does not reproduce the germline sequence, and a read error may be involved. CDR3 loop: CASIQDRGFPPHEQYF. Written as DNA, the CDR3 is TGCGCCAGCATCCAAGATAGAGGCTTCCCCCCCCACGAGCAGTACTTC. The chain uses TRBV4-2 and TRBJ2-7, with D unresolved. This CDR3 region has 16 residues. Per germline, CDR1 LGHNA and CDR2 YNFKEQ.

The CDR3 sequence: CSAFGGDPEQYF. In DNA, the CDR3 is TGCAGTGCCTTCGGGGGGGACCCCGAGCAGTACTTC. The chain uses TRBV20-1 and TRBJ2-7, with 8 nucleotides matching TRBD2. This CDR3 contains 12 residues. The germline V gene encodes CDR1 DFQATT and CDR2 SNEGSKA (reference sequence). Trimming removed 6 bases from V and 6 bases from J; junction bases left unmatched: 7.

Comments on this clonotype: At one of its ends the junction is not consistent with the germline gene, which may arise from a read error. This sequence joins TRBV20-1 and TRBJ1-2; D is unclear. This CDR3 comprises 13 residues. The germline V gene encodes CDR1 DFQATT and CDR2 SNEGSKA (reference sequence). The CDR3: CSACQEAYYCYTF. Here the CDR3 DNA reads TGCAGTGCTTGCCAGGAAGCCTACTATTGCTACACCTTC.

This chain links TRBV5-1 with TRBJ2-1; 16 bases are a match to TRBD2. After removal of 4 bases from V and 5 bases from J, the junction contained 9 bases not matched to a gene. Germline V gene data show CDR1 as SGHRS and CDR2 as YFSETQ. The CDR3 is 18 residues long. The CDR3 DNA reads TGCGCCAGCAGCCCGGGACTAGCGGGGGGGCCAAGGCACAATGAGCAGTTCTTC. Translation: CASSPGLAGGPRHNEQFF.

As for this clonotype: The CDR3 does not end in the conserved phenylalanine or tryptophan, so this is likely a read error. The chain has TRBV12-5 and TRBJ1-1; D is unclear. Germline V gives CDR1 LGHNT, CDR2 FRNRAP. The CDR3 length is 14 residues. V lost 2 bases to trimming and J lost 4 bases, with 11 bases between them. CDR3 sequence (DNA): TGTGCTAGTGGTTTGTCCGGCCGGGGCACTGAAGCTTTCCTT. This encodes CASGLSGRGTEAFL.

Concerning this clonotype: The junction departs from germline at one end; a sequencing error may be responsible. The chain is built from TRBV6-5 and TRBJ2-7; D unresolved. Germline V gives CDR1 MNHEY, CDR2 SVGAGI. This CDR3 is built from 15 residues. The CDR3 reads CAIGNGEVTRYGQYF. The CDR3 DNA follows: TGTGCCATCGGCAATGGGGAAGTCACTCGCTACGGGCAGTACTTC.

This clonotype showed up just a few times. Sequence at one end of the junction differs from germline and may be a read error. This chain joins TRBV20-1 and TRBJ2-7; TRBD1 matches at 9 bases. Germline V CDR1 and CDR2: DFQATT, SNEGSKA (reference sequence). The CDR3 contains 16 residues. The CDR3 sequence: CSVRGNDRGFSYEQYF. The CDR3 bases are TGCAGTGTTAGAGGGAACGACAGGGGGTTCTCCTACGAGCAGTACTTC.